Below, one T cell receptor (beta chain) is given with its context. Which antigen it targets is not known. Within one base of it there is no much larger clone, and no base qualities were kept. Trimming leaves V shorter by 6 bases and J shorter by 2 bases, with the junction holding 5 bases beyond the gene matches. Reading the germline V gene gives CDR1 MNHEY and CDR2 SVGAGI. There are 14 amino acids in the CDR3, from cysteine to phenylalanine inclusive. Just CDR3 DNA is preserved here, 42 bases in frame from base 1. Library preparation was by 5' RACE. The sequencing machine was an Illumina HiSeq 2500. The second PCR ran for about 6 to 12 cycles and used a J-beta primer mix along with a sample-barcoded 5' primer. Each TCR beta cDNA molecule received a unique molecular identifier from a template-switch 5' adaptor carrying 12 random nucleotides. Each sample yielded at least 2.5 million CDR3-containing paired-end reads. The Mint cDNA synthesis kit, primed by a TRBC-specific oligonucleotide, was used to synthesize first-strand cDNA from all RNA. All cDNA was treated with uracil-DNA glycosylase and then went through a first 18-cycle PCR with the universal primers M1SS and BC2_uni_R. On the study's bioinformatics: For normalization, 1 million high-quality reads were randomly selected from each sample, with every read carrying a distinct molecular identifier. Instead of being binned into consensus sequences, reads that shared molecular identifiers were thrown out. MiTCR, with a Q25 quality threshold and the strictest error-elimination algorithm, was used for CDR3 identification, clonotype clustering and error correction. A nonparametric unseen species model with Euler transformation was used to estimate lower-bound total TCR beta diversity. TCRdb passed the public sequencing reads through fastp at Q25 and MiXCR, retaining productive beta sequences. Each entry merges the rows of one CDR3 protein and shows their most common DNA and genes. None of the V and J calls come from the authors' own analysis; TCRdb made them. Here the sample has 1.5 million to 2 million distinct CDR3 sequences; about 50% occur a single time. The top ten clones comprise less than 2.5% of the sample.

This specimen belongs to a study of blood T cells in healthy people across ages (dated by TCRdb to between 2014 and 2016). At the level of the whole study: In model experiments, template switching captured about one uniquely barcoded TCR beta cDNA molecule for every two T cells. The donors were divided into four age groups: young (average around 16 years), middle-aged (approximately 39), aged (approximately 62) and long-lived (about 84). To avoid experimental bias, donors of different ages were spread randomly across the sequencing lanes. For two donors (one aged 18 to 30 and one aged 80 or older), the study analyzed two additional independent replicas of 1 million unique cDNA reads from the same blood draw. To track age-related changes in TCR beta repertoire diversity, the study relied on deep sequencing normalized with unique cDNA molecular identifiers. The study at large found these results: The long-lived group showed more naive CD4+ T cells, fewer expanded clones and increased TCR diversity than the aged group, suggesting age selection. Donor CMV infection status was unknown, potentially confounding age-related changes in expanded clonotypes. Because profiling used bulk unsorted PBMCs, naive and antigen-experienced compartments could not be compared conclusively. The percentage of naive T cells measured by flow cytometry correlated strongly with observed TCR beta diversity. Observed TCR beta diversity per million T cells fell roughly linearly with age, and a significant reduction was already apparent by age about 36. Estimates of total diversity based on one million sequenced T cells were considered lower bounds and underestimates.

The donors were 40 or so Caucasian individuals from Russia, aged roughly 6 to 100 years, who were systemically healthy. Ten milliliters of peripheral blood were drawn from each donor into EDTA-treated Vacutainer tubes. Ficoll-Paque density-gradient centrifugation was used to isolate PBMCs, with at least 7 million obtained per sample. Total RNA was extracted from PBMCs with Trizol reagent, with at least 5 micrograms obtained per sample. Naive CD45RAhigh/CD27high T cell percentages were measured by flow cytometry on a PBMC aliquot from every donor. What was sequenced was blood. The chain is assembled from TRBV6-5 and TRBJ2-3, with 7 bases in between that match TRBD1. This receptor was identified in a woman aged 40 to 49 in good health. The nucleotide sequence is given as TGTGCCAGCAGGAAGACAGGGATCACAGATACGCAGTATTTT. It translates to CASRKTGITDTQYF.